The present TCR beta chain was sequenced within a study of blood T cell repertoires in COVID-19. Study at large: Sites in the United States, Italy and Spain provided acute and convalescent COVID-19 samples.

Per the germline V gene, CDR1 is SGHNT and CDR2 is YYREEE (reference sequence). The CDR3 spans 15 residues. V shed 4 bases, J shed 6 bases, and the junction held 7 bases outside the gene matches. Participants were aged about 18 to 100 years from about two dozen US areas. Participant-reported clinical history was the basis for cohort assignment. In the original analysis: Quantification of nucleated cells was approximated via reference gene primer amplification. Profiled with immunoSEQ multiplex PCR; TCRdb holds only in-frame clones, not every one. V, J and clone size derive from that table, while D and trimming were established from the DNA sequence. The sample records roughly 290,000 clones, 70% to 90% being singletons.

Material for sequencing was PBMCs or T cells enriched from blood (not recorded which). This chain uses TRBV5-4 with TRBJ2-2; 9 bases are shared with TRBD2. This TCR was sampled from a woman in her 30s who had recovered from COVID-19. This CDR3 is CASSPGSGRSGELFF. The CDR3 bases are TGTGCCAGCAGCCCAGGTAGCGGGAGATCCGGGGAGCTGTTTTTT.